This T cell receptor (beta chain) comes out of a study of T cell responses to AZD1222 COVID-19 vaccine. Study-wide results and limits: Most donors were white British and more were female, and clonal diversity was possibly underestimated. Seropositive status at baseline applied to only six AZD1222 recipients.

The CDR3 consists of 16 residues. Trimming shortened V by 0 bases and J by 14 bases, and 20 bases separated the two germline ends. From germline, CDR1 is WSHSY and CDR2 SAAADI. A remark on this clone: Its antigen is as yet unknown.

Profiling relied on immunoSEQ multiplex PCR, and the TCRdb table lists in-frame clones only, not all of them. The data show 90,000 to 130,000 clones, with roughly 90% seen just once and approximately 3.1% held by the top ten. This receptor was taken from an adult in good health. The material sequenced was peripheral blood, taken on day 0 of MenACWY control vaccination. The chain uses TRBV10-2 and TRBJ1-6; D is perhaps TRBD1 (5 bases). The CDR3 DNA reads as TGCGCCAGCAGTGAGTCGGGGGGATCAAGCATACGGACCCTCCACTTT. It translates to CASSESGGSSIRTLHF.